Below are 30 T cell receptor beta chains sequenced from a single sample in a study of blood T cell repertoires in COVID-19. Using immunoSEQ multiplex PCR, the repertoire was profiled, and TCRdb retains in-frame clones only, with some absent. The sample lists some 190,000 clones; under 90% were seen once. The sample taken for sequencing was peripheral blood. These TCRs come from a woman older than 75 with COVID-19, enrolled during active disease.

The chain carries TRBV5-1 and TRBJ2-3; D possibly corresponds to TRBD1 (6 bases). CDR3 length: 14 residues. Germline V lookup: CDR1 SGHRS, CDR2 YFSETQ. The V end was cut by 6 bases, the J end by 2 bases, with 13 bases between. The CDR3 loop reads CASTRGRNTDTQYF. In nucleotides, the CDR3 is TGCGCCAGCACCAGGGGTCGGAACACAGATACGCAGTATTTT. Complete variable domain (other parts from reference TRBV5-1 and TRBJ2-3): KAGVTQTPRYLIKTRGQQVTLSCSPISGHRSVSWYQQTPGQGLQFLFEYFSETQRNKGNFPGRFSGRQFSNSRSEMNVSTLELGDSALYLCASTRGRNTDTQYFGPGTRLTVL.

This clone was counted a single time. The V call is TRBV10-3, the J call TRBJ2-1, with D possibly TRBD2 on 6 matching bases. V was shortened by 0 bases and J by 5 bases, with 14 bases between the two germline ends. The CDR3 contains 16 residues. CDR1 and CDR2 from the germline V gene are ENHRY and SYGVKD. CDR3 coding DNA: TGTGCCATCAGTGAGTCCGGCCTCGGCGGGGACAATGAGCAGTTCTTC. Translated, it gives CAISESGLGGDNEQFF.

This chain joins TRBV3-1 (or the pseudogene TRBV3-2) and TRBJ1-1, with D unresolved. The CDR3 consists of 11 residues. Germline CDR1 LGHDT, CDR2 YNNKEL (reference sequence). The V gene lost 5 bases and the J gene lost 8 bases, with 9 bases spanning the gap. The CDR3 DNA is TGTGCCAGCAGCTACAAAACCGAAGCTTTCTTT. Its protein is CASSYKTEAFF.

This clone was recorded a few times. This sequence joins TRBV3-1 (or the pseudogene TRBV3-2) and TRBJ2-1, with 7 bases lining up with TRBD2. Per the germline V gene, CDR1 is LGHDT and CDR2 is YNNKEL (reference sequence). V dropped 1 base and J dropped 9; count of bases not matched to a gene: 9. CDR3 length: 15 residues. This chain's CDR3 is CASSQAGGSGPEQFF. CDR3 DNA sequence: TGTGCCAGCAGCCAAGCAGGCGGGAGCGGCCCTGAGCAGTTCTTC.

The V call is TRBV7-3, the J call TRBJ1-5; a weak D match, TRBD1 (6 bases). Germline V gene data show CDR1 as SGHTA and CDR2 as FQGTGA. This CDR3 region has 18 residues. Trimming cost V 4 bases and J 2 bases, with 21 bases left between them. The CDR3 region has the DNA TGTGCCAGCAGCTCCCGGGACACCCCACTCCATCGCAATCAGCCCCAGCATTTT. Amino acid sequence: CASSSRDTPLHRNQPQHF. The variable domain in full, completed from reference TRBV7-3 and TRBJ1-5, reads GAGVSQTPSNKVTEKGKYVELRCDPISGHTALYWYRQSLGQGPEFLIYFQGTGAADDSGLPNDRFFAVRPEGSVSTLKIQRTERGDSAVYLCASSSRDTPLHRNQPQHFGDGTRLSIL.

This rearrangement joins TRBV19 to TRBJ2-5, with a possible D match to TRBD1 (5 bases). This CDR3 has 14 residues. The V end was cut by 6 bases, the J end by 5 bases, with 16 bases between. CDR1 and CDR2 from the germline V gene are LNHDA and SQIVND (reference sequence). The CDR3 sequence is CASSLGLQGETQYF. DNA of the CDR3: TGTGCCAGTAGCCTGGGGCTTCAAGGGGAGACCCAGTACTTC.

J is TRBJ1-4 and V is TRBV28, with TRBD1 identical over 8 bases. In germline, CDR1 is MDHEN, CDR2 SYDVKM. The V and J ends lost 3 bases and 4 bases, in that order; junction bases with no gene match: 4. The length of the CDR3 is 15 residues. CDR3 amino acids: CASSFSGTGNEKLFF. The CDR3 nucleotides read TGTGCCAGCAGTTTTTCGGGGACAGGTAATGAAAAACTGTTTTTT.

The gene calls are TRBV5-1 and TRBJ2-1; a possible D gene is TRBD1 (5 bases). This CDR3 spans 15 amino acids. The V end was cut by 2 bases, the J end by 4 bases, with 13 bases between. Germline CDR1 is SGHRS and CDR2 is YFSETQ. CDR3 sequence: CASSFVRPGYNEQFF. In DNA form, the CDR3 reads TGCGCCAGCAGCTTTGTTAGGCCAGGGTACAATGAGCAGTTCTTC.

The V and J genes are TRBV11-3 and TRBJ1-2, with D perhaps TRBD1 (5 bases). CDR3 length equals 10 residues. Germline-derived CDR1 and CDR2 are SGHNT and YENEEA. The ends were cut back, 8 bases at V and 5 bases at J, with 6 bases in the middle. The CDR3 region is CASAGYGYTF. As DNA, the CDR3 is TGTGCCAGCGCAGGGTATGGCTACACCTTC.

This clone came up once. This rearrangement joins TRBV3-1 (or the pseudogene TRBV3-2) to TRBJ1-1; TRBD1 matches 10 bases. The V and J ends lost 1 base and 9 bases, in that order; junction bases with no gene match: 8. Germline V gene sequence: CDR1 LGHDT, CDR2 YNNKEL (reference sequence). The CDR3 is 15 amino acids. CDR3 residues: CASSQAGEDRGKAFF. In DNA form, the CDR3 reads TGTGCCAGCAGCCAAGCGGGGGAGGACAGGGGGAAAGCTTTCTTT.

This clone showed up just once. The rearrangement uses TRBV18 and TRBJ2-5, with D perhaps TRBD1 (5 bases). Germline CDR1 and CDR2: KGHSH and LQKENI. V lost 3 bases and J 2 bases, leaving 7 bases between the germline ends. The CDR3 spans 13 residues. Here the CDR3 reads CASSPAGQETQYF. CDR3 bases: TGTGCCAGCTCACCTGCAGGGCAAGAGACCCAGTACTTC.

This clone has a handful of counts. Here the CDR3 omits its conserved ending phenylalanine or tryptophan, so a read error is the likely source. It is unclear where the CDR3 begins or ends on the DNA, so no DNA is shown, and the CDR3 is as TCRdb lists it. V gene TRBV21-1 combines with J gene TRBJ1-1. TRBV21-1 is a documented pseudogene. Inclusive of both ends, the CDR3 amounts to 10 amino acids. The CDR3 protein is CASSYQSPRP.

The genes are TRBV4-2 and TRBJ1-3, with TRBD1 matching over 8 bases. Germline loops: CDR1 LGHNA, CDR2 YNFKEQ. Trimming at V came to 3 bases and at J to 2 bases, leaving 3 bases not matched to a gene. The CDR3 is 15 residues long. CDR3 sequence (DNA): TGTGCCAGCAGCCAGACACAGGGGGCTGGAAACACCATATATTTT. Translation gives CASSQTQGAGNTIYF.

The chain carries TRBV5-6 and TRBJ1-5; 7 nucleotides agree with TRBD1. J lost 9 bases, V lost 4 bases, and 13 bases had no gene match. CDR1 and CDR2 (germline): SGHDT, YYEEEE. This CDR3 region has 15 residues. CDR3 sequence (DNA): TGTGCCAGCAGCCGGGCAGGGGGGCTCGGGAGGCCCCAGCATTTT. Encoded protein: CASSRAGGLGRPQHF. The full variable domain, rest sourced from reference TRBV5-6 and TRBJ1-5, is DAGVTQSPTHLIKTRGQQVTLRCSPKSGHDTVSWYQQALGQGPQFIFQYYEEEERQRGNFPDRFSGHQFPNYSSELNVNALLLGDSALYLCASSRAGGLGRPQHFGDGTRLSIL.

The genes are TRBV5-6 and TRBJ1-4, with D possibly matching TRBD1 (5 bases). Germline V gives CDR1 SGHDT, CDR2 YYEEEE. The CDR3 extends over 15 amino acids. V was clipped by 3 bases and J by 4 bases, with 13 bases between them. The CDR3 sequence is CASSSGGYGNEKLFF. CDR3 DNA: TGTGCCAGCAGCTCGGGGGGGTACGGTAATGAAAAACTGTTTTTT. Complete variable domain (other parts from reference TRBV5-6 and TRBJ1-4): DAGVTQSPTHLIKTRGQQVTLRCSPKSGHDTVSWYQQALGQGPQFIFQYYEEEERQRGNFPDRFSGHQFPNYSSELNVNALLLGDSALYLCASSSGGYGNEKLFFGSGTQLSVL.

V usage is TRBV7-2 and J usage is TRBJ1-2; TRBD1 aligns across 8 bases. Per the germline V gene, CDR1 is SGHTA and CDR2 is FQGNSA. The junction had 10 bases not matched to a gene; V was cut back by 6 bases and J by 4 bases. The length of the CDR3 is 15 residues. Here the CDR3 reads CASSSGTGFGYGYTF. The CDR3 DNA follows: TGTGCCAGCAGTTCCGGGACAGGCTTCGGCTATGGCTACACCTTC.

V and J are TRBV19 and TRBJ1-5; possible D gene TRBD1, 5 bases. The germline gives CDR1 LNHDA, CDR2 SQIVND (reference sequence). V lost 10 bases and J 0 bases, leaving 10 bases between the germline ends. This CDR3 comprises 13 residues. The CDR3 DNA reads TGTGCCACCCAGGGTTATAGCAATCAGCCCCAGCATTTT. This encodes CATQGYSNQPQHF.

The chain combines TRBV29-1 with TRBJ2-7, with 10 bases identical to TRBD2. V shed 7 bases, J shed 5 bases, and the junction held 11 bases outside the gene matches. The CDR3 sequence is 14 residues long. CDR1 is SQVTM and CDR2 is ANQGSEA in the germline V gene. The CDR3 nucleotides read TGCAGCGCACACCCTAGCGGGAGATTCAACGAGCAGTACTTC. Protein product: CSAHPSGRFNEQYF.

J is TRBJ1-4 and V is TRBV9; TRBD1 agrees at 7 bases. V was pared by 0 bases and J by 4 bases, with 3 bases of the junction left unmatched. The CDR3 has 15 amino acids. The germline gives CDR1 SGDLS, CDR2 YYNGEE. This chain's CDR3 is CASSVAGQSNEKLFF. The CDR3 nucleotides read TGTGCCAGCAGCGTAGCGGGACAGAGTAATGAAAAACTGTTTTTT.

The CDR3 coding sequence is TGCGCCAGCAGCGGCGGACAGGCCGGTGGTACAGATACGCAGTATTTT. Its translation: CASSGGQAGGTDTQYF. The J gene is TRBJ2-3, the V gene TRBV5-1, with 7 nucleotides matching TRBD1. The length of the CDR3 is 16 residues. The J segment lost 3 bases and the V segment lost 4 bases, leaving 11 bases of the junction unmatched. Looked up from germline, CDR1 is SGHRS and CDR2 is YFSETQ.

The V call is TRBV27, the J call TRBJ1-4; 7 nucleotides agree with TRBD1. CDR1 and CDR2 (germline): MNHEY, SMNVEV (reference sequence). Unmatched junction bases numbered 5, after V lost 4 bases and J lost 0 bases. CDR3 length: 16 residues. Here the CDR3 reads CASSSRTGSTNEKLFF. As DNA, the CDR3 is TGTGCCAGCAGTTCTCGGACAGGCTCAACTAATGAAAAACTGTTTTTT.

About this clone: This sample includes further DNA sequences coding for the same CDR3. This chain uses TRBV2 with TRBJ1-5; TRBD1 is a possible D gene (5 bases). CDR3 length: 14 residues. Trimming took 6 bases from V and 1 from J, leaving 10 bases between them. Germline V gene sequence: CDR1 SNHLY, CDR2 FYNNEI. DNA of the CDR3: TGTGCCAGCAGCGGGGGATTAAGCAATCAGCCCCAGCATTTT. This codes for CASSGGLSNQPQHF. The whole variable domain, filled in from reference TRBV2 and TRBJ1-5, reads EPEVTQTPSHQVTQMGQEVILRCVPISNHLYFYWYRQILGQKVEFLVSFYNNEISEKSEIFDDQFSVERPDGSNFTLKIRSTKLEDSAMYFCASSGGLSNQPQHFGDGTRLSIL.

The chain employs TRBV19 and TRBJ2-4, with a weak D call TRBD2 (6 bases). This CDR3 is built from 17 residues. Trimming pared 5 bases from V and 7 bases from J, leaving 24 bases between. Per the germline V gene, CDR1 is LNHDA and CDR2 is SQIVND (reference sequence). The CDR3, as DNA: TGTGCCAGTAGTCCCCAGAGTACCGCGGGGCCGGGGAACATTCAGTACTTC. This translates into CASSPQSTAGPGNIQYF.

This clone was seen just once. CDR3 nucleotide sequence: TGTGCCAGTAGTCCCCCCCCCGGACAGGGGCCGTACGAGCAGTACTTC. It translates to CASSPPPGQGPYEQYF. This chain joins TRBV19 and TRBJ2-7; 9 bases map to TRBD1. V was clipped by 5 bases and J by 4 bases; unmatched bases: 12. The CDR3 extends over 16 amino acids. Germline V gives CDR1 LNHDA, CDR2 SQIVND (reference sequence).

The chain recombines TRBV5-1 with TRBJ2-5, with 12 bases aligning to TRBD1. This CDR3 has 16 amino acids. Trimming took 4 bases from V and 1 from J; bases not matched to a gene: 5. The germline V gene encodes CDR1 SGHRS and CDR2 YFSETQ. Here the CDR3 reads CASSPGTGGGQETQYF. The CDR3 nucleotides read TGCGCCAGCAGCCCCGGGACAGGGGGCGGCCAAGAGACCCAGTACTTC.

This clone was counted a few times. Other DNA sequences from this sample encode an identical CDR3 as well. The chain uses TRBV5-4 and TRBJ2-3; unclear D gene. The V and J ends lost 5 bases and 0 bases respectively, with 4 bases between them. CDR1 and CDR2 from the germline V gene are SGHNT and YYREEE (reference sequence). The CDR3 covers 12 residues. CDR3 in amino acids: CASSSSTDTQYF. CDR3 nucleotides: TGTGCCAGCAGTTCAAGCACAGATACGCAGTATTTT.

The chain links TRBV6-2 or TRBV6-3 to TRBJ2-5; 9 bases align to TRBD1. Germline values: CDR1 MNHEY, CDR2 SVGEGT. The V segment lost 4 bases and the J segment 4 bases; nucleotides outside the gene matches: 4. CDR3 length: 14 residues. CDR3 nucleotide sequence: TGTGCCAGCAGTTGGGGACAGGGTTCAGAGACCCAGTACTTC. It codes for CASSWGQGSETQYF.

The J gene is TRBJ2-5, the V gene TRBV7-8, with TRBD1 matching over 9 bases. The germline V gene encodes CDR1 SGHVS and CDR2 FQNEAQ. This CDR3 is built from 16 residues. V was pared by 1 base and J by 4 bases, with 7 bases of the junction left unmatched. DNA for the CDR3: TGTGCCAGCAGCTTAGTGGGACAGGGTTACGGAGAGACCCAGTACTTC. Protein: CASSLVGQGYGETQYF.

V usage is TRBV14 and J usage is TRBJ1-2; TRBD1 matches at 8 bases. Germline lookup yields CDR1 SGHDN and CDR2 FVKESK. V lost 0 bases, J lost 6 bases, and 3 bases stayed unmatched. CDR3 length: 14 residues. CDR3 nucleotide sequence: TGTGCCAGCAGCCAAGACAGGGGGCTCAATGGCTACACCTTC. The encoded protein is CASSQDRGLNGYTF.

V and J are TRBV4-1 and TRBJ1-2; no firm D call. Germline lookup yields CDR1 MGHRA and CDR2 YSYEKL. The CDR3 has 14 residues. V lost 1 base and J 2 bases, leaving 8 bases between the germline ends. CDR3 sequence reads: CASSQGAQNYGYTF. CDR3 in DNA: TGCGCCAGCAGCCAAGGTGCACAGAACTATGGCTACACCTTC.